The 9 T cell receptor beta chains reported below all come from one sample, sequenced in a study of OX40 agonist ivuxolimab in advanced cancers. Some clones are missing from TCRdb's copy, which holds only in-frame ones; the method was immunoSEQ multiplex PCR. The sample consists of over 65,000 clones, 70% to 90% of them appearing once. This specimen was CD4+ or CD8+ T cells sorted from blood, taken in a trial of the OX40 agonist ivuxolimab. The source is an adult with an advanced solid tumor such as melanoma, head and neck, liver or kidney cancer.

The gene calls are TRBV7-2 and TRBJ2-5; TRBD1 matches at 9 bases. The CDR3 covers 14 residues. Germline trimming cut 5 bases from V and 2 bases from J; bases unmatched to any gene: 3. Per the germline V gene, CDR1 is SGHTA and CDR2 is FQGNSA. DNA of the CDR3: TGTGCCAGCAGCACTGGACAGGGGCAAGAGACCCAGTACTTC. It translates to CASSTGQGQETQYF.

This clone was observed a single time. The chain couples TRBV28 to TRBJ2-3; 15 nucleotides match TRBD2. Germline lookup yields CDR1 MDHEN and CDR2 SYDVKM. The CDR3 runs to 17 residues. Trimming took 5 bases from V and 2 from J; bases not matched to a gene: 5. The DNA of the CDR3 is TGTGCCAGCAGTCCCGGGACTAGCGGGAGGTCCACAGATACGCAGTATTTT. Translation gives CASSPGTSGRSTDTQYF.

This chain links TRBV7-9 with TRBJ2-7; no clear D gene. From germline, CDR1 is SEHNR and CDR2 FQNEAQ (reference sequence). The CDR3 is made up of 14 amino acids. Trimming pared 5 bases from V and 2 bases from J, leaving 13 bases between. CDR3 coding DNA: TGTGCCAGCAGCATTGCAACCGGCGCCTACGAGCAGTACTTC. Protein sequence: CASSIATGAYEQYF.

The gene calls are TRBV19 and TRBJ2-2; TRBD2 matches at 7 bases. This CDR3 spans 14 amino acids. V was clipped by 4 bases and J by 5 bases; unmatched bases: 4. Germline CDR1 reads LNHDA; CDR2 reads SQIVND (reference sequence). As DNA, the CDR3 is TGTGCCAGTAGTAAACTAGCGTGGACCGGGGAGCTGTTTTTT. Protein sequence: CASSKLAWTGELFF. The full variable domain, rest sourced from reference TRBV19 and TRBJ2-2, is DGGITQSPKYLFRKEGQNVTLSCEQNLNHDAMYWYRQDPGQGLRLIYYSQIVNDFQKGDIAEGYSVSREKKESFPLTVTSAQKNPTAFYLCASSKLAWTGELFFGEGSRLTVL.

The V call is TRBV7-9, the J call TRBJ2-7, with 8 bases fitting TRBD1. CDR3 length: 15 residues. Germline CDR1 is SEHNR and CDR2 is FQNEAQ (reference sequence). Trimming cost V 0 bases and J 5 bases; bases outside gene matches: 6. The DNA of the CDR3 is TGTGCCAGCAGCTTAGCGCGACAGGGGTTGGACGAGCAGTACTTC. It encodes CASSLARQGLDEQYF.

The V gene is TRBV2, the J gene TRBJ1-2; 8 bases match TRBD1. There are 14 residues in the CDR3. V shed 8 bases and J 0 bases; nucleotides not matched to a gene: 5. Germline assignment: CDR1 SNHLY and CDR2 FYNNEI. The CDR3 DNA reads as TGTGCCAGCCTCAGGGACAGGTCTAACTATGGCTACACCTTC. Protein: CASLRDRSNYGYTF.

The chain is built from TRBV7-9 and TRBJ2-7; possible D gene TRBD2, 7 bases. Germline assignment: CDR1 SEHNR and CDR2 FQNEAQ (reference sequence). V shed 7 bases and J shed 4 bases, with 20 bases lying between them. The CDR3 covers 15 residues. CDR3 bases: TGTGCCAGCACACCCGGGGGGCCAGGGCATTACGAGCAGTACTTC. Translated, it gives CASTPGGPGHYEQYF.

This clone was counted once. The CDR3 DNA reads as TGTGCCAGCAGGTCTACTAGCGGGGCTGGCGAGCAGTACTTC. Translated: CASRSTSGAGEQYF. The rearrangement links TRBV25-1 to TRBJ2-7, with 10 bases fitting TRBD2. Unmatched junction bases numbered 8, after V lost 6 bases and J lost 6 bases. The germline CDR1 and CDR2 sequences are MGHDK and SYGVNS. The CDR3 covers 14 residues.

This clone was picked up a small number of times. V and J are TRBV4-3 and TRBJ2-7; 9 bases agree with TRBD1. CDR3 length: 15 amino acids. V lost 4 bases, J lost 6 bases, and 10 bases stayed unmatched. Looked up from germline, CDR1 is LGHNA and CDR2 is YSLEER. CDR3 DNA: TGCGCCAGCAGCCTAGGGCCGGGACAGGGCATCGAGCAGTACTTC. It specifies CASSLGPGQGIEQYF.